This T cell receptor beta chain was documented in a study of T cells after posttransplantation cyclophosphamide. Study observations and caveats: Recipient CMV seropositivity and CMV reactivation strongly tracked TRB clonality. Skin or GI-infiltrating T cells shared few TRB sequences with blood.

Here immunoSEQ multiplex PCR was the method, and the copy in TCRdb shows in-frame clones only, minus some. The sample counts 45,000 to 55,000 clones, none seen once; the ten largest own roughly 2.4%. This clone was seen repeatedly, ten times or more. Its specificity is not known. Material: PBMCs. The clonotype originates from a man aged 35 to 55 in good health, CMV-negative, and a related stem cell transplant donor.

CDR3 coding DNA: TGTGCCAGCAGCGTAGGGGCAGGGTTTCCCTACGAGCAGTACTTC. Its translation: CASSVGAGFPYEQYF. The V call is TRBV9, the J call TRBJ2-7, with D possibly TRBD1 on 5 matching bases. Germline CDR1 is SGDLS and CDR2 is YYNGEE. The CDR3 loop spans 15 amino acids. Trimming removed 0 bases from V and 2 bases from J, with 12 bases in between.